This TCR beta chain was captured by sequencing in a study of T cell responses to AZD1222 COVID-19 vaccine. General study points: Vaccine-associated CD4 TCRs spanned spike, dominant at 160-218 and 743-854. Every sample of the repertoires postdated the peak T cell response. Among the donors, most were white British and more were female, and clonal diversity was possibly underestimated. Recipients of AZD1222 seropositive at baseline numbered only 6 or 7.

Only in-frame clones appear in the TCRdb table, and some are missing; sequencing was by immunoSEQ multiplex PCR. Here the sample spans approximately 150,000 clones, around 90% being singletons. Concerning this clone: The antigen is not known.

This receptor was taken from an adult in good health. The source was peripheral blood, collected on day 0 of AZD1222 vaccination.

CDR3 DNA: TGTGCCAGCAGTCGCGACGGAAACACCATATATTTT. It translates to CASSRDGNTIYF. This rearrangement joins TRBV27 to TRBJ1-3, with D hard to call. V was clipped by 5 bases and J by 4 bases, with 6 bases between them. CDR1 and CDR2 (germline): MNHEY, SMNVEV (reference sequence). This CDR3 region has 12 residues.